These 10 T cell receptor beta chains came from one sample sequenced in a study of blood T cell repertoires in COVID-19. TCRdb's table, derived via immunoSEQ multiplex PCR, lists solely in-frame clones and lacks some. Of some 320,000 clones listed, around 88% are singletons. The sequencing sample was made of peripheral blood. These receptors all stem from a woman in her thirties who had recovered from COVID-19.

DNA for the CDR3: TGCAGTGCTAGTACGGGGGGAAGCACAGATACGCAGTATTTT. Protein: CSASTGGSTDTQYF. This sequence joins TRBV20-1 and TRBJ2-3; 7 bases are shared with TRBD2. The trim removed 3 bases at V and 0 bases at J, leaving 3 bases unmatched. Germline V gene sequence: CDR1 DFQATT, CDR2 SNEGSKA (reference sequence). This CDR3 is built from 14 residues.

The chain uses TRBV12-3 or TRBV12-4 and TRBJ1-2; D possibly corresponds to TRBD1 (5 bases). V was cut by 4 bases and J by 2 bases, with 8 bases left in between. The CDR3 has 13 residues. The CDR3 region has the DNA TGTGCCAGCAGTTACGGGGGAAACTATGGCTACACCTTC. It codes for CASSYGGNYGYTF.

The DNA for the CDR3 is TGTGCCAGCAGCTTCCCGGGACAGGGGAATTATGGCTACACCTTC. Translating gives CASSFPGQGNYGYTF. V usage is TRBV5-4 and J usage is TRBJ1-2, with TRBD1 identical over 10 bases. J was trimmed by 5 bases and V by 2 bases; bases with no gene match: 6. The CDR3 is 15 amino acids. Germline V gives CDR1 SGHNT, CDR2 YYREEE (reference sequence).

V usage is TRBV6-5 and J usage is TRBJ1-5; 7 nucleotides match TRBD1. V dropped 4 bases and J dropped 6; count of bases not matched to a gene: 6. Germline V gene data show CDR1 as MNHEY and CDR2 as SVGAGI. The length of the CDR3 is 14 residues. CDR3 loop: CASSWAGGSQPQHF. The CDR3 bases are TGTGCCAGCAGTTGGGCAGGGGGGAGTCAGCCCCAGCATTTT.

In DNA, the CDR3 is TGTGCCAGCAGCCAAGATAACAGGGACGGCTGGGAGACCCAGTACTTC. Its protein product is CASSQDNRDGWETQYF. The chain employs TRBV3-1 (or the pseudogene TRBV3-2) and TRBJ2-5, with D maybe TRBD1 (6 bases). V was clipped by 0 bases and J by 5 bases, with 16 bases between them. The CDR3 covers 16 residues. Germline V CDR1 and CDR2: LGHDT, YNNKEL (reference sequence).

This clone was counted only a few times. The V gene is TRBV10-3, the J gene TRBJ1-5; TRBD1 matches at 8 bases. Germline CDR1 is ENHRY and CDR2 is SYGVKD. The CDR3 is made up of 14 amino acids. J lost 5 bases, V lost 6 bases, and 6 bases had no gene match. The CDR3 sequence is CAISGQGGDQPQHF. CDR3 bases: TGTGCCATCAGCGGACAGGGCGGGGATCAGCCCCAGCATTTT.

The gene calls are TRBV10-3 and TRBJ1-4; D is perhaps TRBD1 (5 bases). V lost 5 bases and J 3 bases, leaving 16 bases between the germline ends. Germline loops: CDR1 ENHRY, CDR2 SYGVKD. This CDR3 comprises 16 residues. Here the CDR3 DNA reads TGTGCCATCAGTAATCAGGGAACCGTACCTAATGAAAAACTGTTTTTT. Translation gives CAISNQGTVPNEKLFF.

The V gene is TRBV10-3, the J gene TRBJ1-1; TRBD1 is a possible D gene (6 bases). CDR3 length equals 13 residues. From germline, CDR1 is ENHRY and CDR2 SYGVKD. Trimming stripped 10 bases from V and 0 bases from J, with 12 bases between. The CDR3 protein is CATRTVLNTEAFF. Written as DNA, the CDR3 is TGTGCCACAAGGACAGTGTTGAACACTGAAGCTTTCTTT.

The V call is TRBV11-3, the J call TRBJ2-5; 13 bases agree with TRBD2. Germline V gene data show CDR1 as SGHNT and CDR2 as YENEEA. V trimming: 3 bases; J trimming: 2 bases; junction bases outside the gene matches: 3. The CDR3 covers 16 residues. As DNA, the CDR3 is TGTGCCAGCAGCTTGGCGGGACTAGCGGGGCAAGAGACCCAGTACTTC. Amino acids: CASSLAGLAGQETQYF.

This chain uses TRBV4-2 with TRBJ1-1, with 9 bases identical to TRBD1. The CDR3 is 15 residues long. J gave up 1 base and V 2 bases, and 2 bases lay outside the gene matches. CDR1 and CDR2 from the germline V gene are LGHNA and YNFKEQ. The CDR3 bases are TGTGCCAGCAGCCAATTGGGACAGGGGAACACTGAAGCTTTCTTT. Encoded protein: CASSQLGQGNTEAFF.